The 19 T cell receptor beta chains below were found in one sample sequenced in a study of response to subunit inactivated influenza vaccine. One entry per CDR3 protein, called by TCRdb with MiXCR from the RT-PCR reads. The sample consists of 540,000 or so distinct CDR3 sequences, about an eighth of them appearing once. The input for sequencing was PBMCs from blood, taken about 40 days after vaccination. Receptor source: a man between 50 and 59 years old who received an inactivated influenza vaccine.

This clonotype was seen only a few times. This chain connects TRBV20-1 to TRBJ2-7; D gene unclear. CDR3 length: 15 residues. V lost 0 bases, J lost 0 bases, and 12 bases lay in between. The germline CDR1 and CDR2 sequences are DFQATT and SNEGSKA (reference sequence). DNA of the CDR3: TGCAGTGCTAGAGATTGGTACAGTAGCTCCTACGAGCAGTACTTC. This codes for CSARDWYSSSYEQYF.

Here the CDR3 reads CSVETGFNNEQYF. CDR3 DNA: TGCAGCGTTGAGACAGGGTTTAATAACGAGCAGTACTTC. The rearrangement joins TRBV29-1 to TRBJ2-7; the match to TRBD1 covers 7 bases. V dropped 3 bases and J dropped 5; count of bases not matched to a gene: 7. The CDR3 is 13 amino acids. Germline V CDR1 and CDR2: SQVTM, ANQGSEA.

The chain has TRBV5-5 and TRBJ1-2; D possibly corresponds to TRBD1 (6 bases). V was shortened by 0 bases and J by 5 bases, with 14 bases between the two germline ends. The length of the CDR3 is 15 residues. CDR1 SGHKS and CDR2 YYEKEE come from the germline V gene (reference sequence). Here the CDR3 DNA reads TGTGCCAGCAGCTTGGTTTTGAGGGGGGGATATGGCTACACCTTC. Translation: CASSLVLRGGYGYTF.

The CDR3 DNA reads as TGTGCCAGCAGTTTCCTTCATACTAGCGGGAGTTACGAGCAGTACTTC. It codes for CASSFLHTSGSYEQYF. The J gene is TRBJ2-7, the V gene TRBV28, with 11 bases fitting TRBD2. The germline gives CDR1 MDHEN, CDR2 SYDVKM. J lost 4 bases, V lost 3 bases, and 8 bases had no gene match. The CDR3 runs to 16 residues.

This chain connects TRBV7-2 to TRBJ1-1; D ambiguous. Trimming left V 1 base short and J 11 bases short, with 11 bases between. The CDR3 sequence is 12 residues long. The germline V gene has CDR1 SGHTA and CDR2 FQGNSA. CDR3 in amino acids: CASSLVFRGAFF. CDR3 DNA: TGTGCCAGCAGCTTAGTCTTCCGTGGGGCTTTCTTT. The whole variable domain, filled in from reference TRBV7-2 and TRBJ1-1, reads GAGVSQSPSNKVTEKGKDVELRCDPISGHTALYWYRQSLGQGLEFLIYFQGNSAPDKSGLPSDRFSAERTGGSVSTLTIQRTQQEDSAVYLCASSLVFRGAFFGQGTRLTVV.

This clonotype has at least ten counts. The rearrangement uses TRBV13 and TRBJ2-3; the match to TRBD2 covers 7 bases. The CDR3 sequence is 13 residues long. V trimming: 7 bases; J trimming: 2 bases; junction bases outside the gene matches: 3. CDR1 and CDR2 from the germline V gene are PRHDT and FYEKMQ (reference sequence). The CDR3 region is CASTSGTTDTQYF. The CDR3 DNA sequence: TGTGCCAGCACGAGCGGGACCACAGATACGCAGTATTTT.

CDR3 nucleotide sequence: TGTGCCGAGGCGGGAGTTATCCCCGGGGAGCTGTTTTTT. It translates to CAEAGVIPGELFF. The chain employs TRBV11-2 and TRBJ2-2; 7 bases fit TRBD2. Germline lookup yields CDR1 SGHAT and CDR2 FQNNGV. The V gene end was trimmed by 11 bases and the J gene end by 6 bases; junction bases not matched to a gene: 9. There are 13 residues in the CDR3.

This chain links TRBV11-2 with TRBJ1-5; the D is unclear. With 4 bases removed from V and 5 bases from J, the gap between germline ends came to 3 bases. CDR1 is SGHAT, CDR2 FQNNGV, per germline. CDR3 size: 11 residues. CDR3 sequence reads: CASSSHQPQHF. The CDR3 DNA follows: TGTGCCAGCAGCTCCCATCAGCCCCAGCATTTT.

In this sample, this clonotype turned up many times. The V call is TRBV6-5, the J call TRBJ2-3, with 9 bases identical to TRBD2. CDR1 is MNHEY and CDR2 is SVGAGI in the germline V gene. V shed 0 bases and J 1 base; nucleotides not matched to a gene: 5. The CDR3 spans 17 residues. CDR3 coding DNA: TGTGCCAGCAGTTACTCGGGAATAGCGGGGGGCACAGATACGCAGTATTTT. It yields the protein CASSYSGIAGGTDTQYF.

This clonotype has only a few counts. V gene TRBV20-1 combines with J gene TRBJ1-6, with TRBD1 identical over 8 bases. After removal of 3 bases from V and 10 bases from J, the junction contained 8 bases not matched to a gene. The V gene's germline CDR1 is DFQATT and CDR2 SNEGSKA (reference sequence). The CDR3 extends over 14 amino acids. CDR3 sequence (DNA): TGCAGTGCTAGGACCAGGGGGCGTCGGTCACCCCTCCACTTT. Protein: CSARTRGRRSPLHF.

V and J are TRBV7-8 and TRBJ2-5, with D unclear. The CDR3 sequence is 15 residues long. In germline, CDR1 is SGHVS, CDR2 FQNEAQ. The V and J ends lost 5 bases and 0 bases respectively, with 13 bases between them. The CDR3 here is CASSPTVGNQETQYF. The CDR3 DNA follows: TGTGCCAGCAGCCCCACGGTGGGGAACCAAGAGACCCAGTACTTC.

This clonotype showed up just a few times. The rearrangement joins TRBV11-2 to TRBJ2-6; D is unresolved. The V gene's germline CDR1 is SGHAT and CDR2 FQNNGV. The CDR3 covers 19 residues. V gave up 5 bases and J gave up 0 bases, with 20 bases separating them. CDR3 sequence (DNA): TGTGCCAGCAGCCCTTCCGGAAGTCAGTACGTCTCTGGGGCCAACGTCCTGACTTTC. This gives the protein CASSPSGSQYVSGANVLTF.

The V and J genes are TRBV14 and TRBJ2-1, with no clear D. Trimming removed 1 base at V and 0 bases at J, with 4 bases between. The CDR3 consists of 14 residues. The germline V gene has CDR1 SGHDN and CDR2 FVKESK. The CDR3 sequence: CASSQVLSYNEQFF. The DNA of the CDR3 is TGTGCCAGCAGCCAAGTACTCTCCTACAATGAGCAGTTCTTC.

The chain couples TRBV12-3 or TRBV12-4 to TRBJ1-1; 10 bases line up with TRBD1. V lost 7 bases, J lost 6 bases, and 20 bases stayed unmatched. The CDR3 has 18 amino acids. The CDR3 loop is CASNLKVRDRGPLAEAFF. CDR3 nucleotides: TGTGCCAGCAATCTTAAAGTGAGGGACAGGGGACCTCTCGCTGAAGCTTTCTTT.

This clonotype has ten or more counts. This chain uses TRBV7-2 with TRBJ2-7; perhaps TRBD2 as D (5 bases). The V and J ends lost 1 base and 0 bases respectively, with 10 bases between them. The CDR3 contains 15 residues. Germline assignment: CDR1 SGHTA and CDR2 FQGNSA. The CDR3 bases are TGTGCCAGCAGCTTAGGTTGGGAGCACTCCTACGAGCAGTACTTC. It specifies CASSLGWEHSYEQYF.

This clonotype appeared a few times. The CDR3 is CATSRDKKSGTDTQYF. The CDR3 DNA follows: TGTGCCACCAGCAGAGATAAGAAAAGCGGCACAGATACGCAGTATTTT. This sequence joins TRBV15 and TRBJ2-3, with unresolved D. Between the trimmed V and J ends, which lost 0 bases and 1 base, there was a span of 11 bases. CDR1 LNHNV and CDR2 YYDKDF come from the germline V gene (reference sequence). The CDR3 runs 16 residues.

This clonotype was counted at least ten times. The CDR3, as DNA: TGTGCCAGCAGCTTGGGTGACGGAGATACGCAGTATTTT. This codes for CASSLGDGDTQYF. The chain recombines TRBV7-2 with TRBJ2-3; D ambiguous. Per the germline V gene, CDR1 is SGHTA and CDR2 is FQGNSA. The ends were cut back, 3 bases at V and 5 bases at J, with 9 bases in the middle. There are 13 residues in the CDR3.

J is TRBJ2-3 and V is TRBV5-1; 10 bases fit TRBD1. The CDR3 loop spans 16 amino acids. J lost 6 bases, V lost 4 bases, and 11 bases had no gene match. Germline V gene sequence: CDR1 SGHRS, CDR2 YFSETQ. The CDR3, as DNA: TGCGCCAGCAGCGTAGCCACGACAGGGGGCGCGGATACGCAGTATTTT. This codes for CASSVATTGGADTQYF.

The J gene is TRBJ1-1, the V gene TRBV5-1; D is possibly TRBD1 (5 bases). The length of the CDR3 is 11 residues. Trimming pared 3 bases from V and 7 bases from J, leaving 7 bases between. Germline V lookup: CDR1 SGHRS, CDR2 YFSETQ. Written as DNA, the CDR3 is TGCGCCAGCAGCTGGGGGAGTGAAGCTTTCTTT. It specifies CASSWGSEAFF.